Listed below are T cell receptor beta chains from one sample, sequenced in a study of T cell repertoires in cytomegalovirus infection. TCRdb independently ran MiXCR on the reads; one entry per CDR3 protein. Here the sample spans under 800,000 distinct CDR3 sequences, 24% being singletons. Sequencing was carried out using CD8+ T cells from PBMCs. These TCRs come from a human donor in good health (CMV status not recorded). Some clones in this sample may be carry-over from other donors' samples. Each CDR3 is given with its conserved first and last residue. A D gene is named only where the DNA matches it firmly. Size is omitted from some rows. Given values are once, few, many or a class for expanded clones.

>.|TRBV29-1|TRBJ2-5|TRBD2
CSVERGLAGVETQYF
TGCAGCGTTGAACGGGGACTAGCGGGGGTAGAGACCCAGTACTTC
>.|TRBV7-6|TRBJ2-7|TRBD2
CASGLDLADPSYEQYF
TGTGCCAGCGGCTTAGATCTAGCGGACCCCTCCTACGAGCAGTACTTC
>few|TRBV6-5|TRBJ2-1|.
CASSYRGEQFF
TGTGCCAGCAGTTACAGAGGAGAGCAGTTCTTC
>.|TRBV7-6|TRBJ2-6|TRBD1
CASSGGTGWANVLTF
TGTGCCAGCAGCGGAGGGACAGGGTGGGCCAACGTCCTGACTTTC
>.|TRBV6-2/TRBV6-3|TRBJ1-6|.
CASSSEDWSSYNSPLHF
TGTGCCAGCAGTTCCGAGGACTGGAGCTCCTATAATTCACCCCTCCACTTT
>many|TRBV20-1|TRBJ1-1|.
CSALNLNGNTEAFF
TGCAGTGCTCTCAACCTAAACGGGAACACTGAAGCTTTCTTT
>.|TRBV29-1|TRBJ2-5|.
CSVDGPRETQYF
TGCAGCGTTGATGGTCCGCGGGAGACCCAGTACTTC
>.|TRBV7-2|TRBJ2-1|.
CASNLIEGGIHNEQFF
TGTGCCAGCAACTTAATTGAGGGGGGTATCCACAATGAGCAGTTCTTC
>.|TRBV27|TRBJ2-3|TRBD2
CATQGLAGTDTQYF
TGTGCCACCCAGGGTCTAGCGGGCACAGATACGCAGTATTTT
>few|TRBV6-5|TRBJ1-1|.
CASSSFPARVGGTEAFF
TGTGCCAGCAGTTCCTTTCCGGCCAGGGTTGGTGGCACTGAAGCTTTCTTT
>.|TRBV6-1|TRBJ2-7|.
CASSPLAGQPTYEQYF
TGTGCCAGCAGCCCCCTTGCAGGACAACCAACCTACGAGCAGTACTTC
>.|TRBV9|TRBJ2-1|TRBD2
CASSALAEPYNEQFF
TGTGCCAGCAGCGCTCTAGCGGAGCCCTACAATGAGCAGTTCTTC
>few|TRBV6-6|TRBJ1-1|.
CASSYPGARAEAFF
TGTGCCAGCAGTTACCCGGGGGCAAGGGCTGAAGCTTTCTTT
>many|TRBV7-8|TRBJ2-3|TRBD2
CASSSLTSGGPRDTQYF
TGTGCCAGCAGCTCCTTAACTAGCGGGGGACCCAGAGATACGCAGTATTTT
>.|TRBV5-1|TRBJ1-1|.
CASSWRATGGGTEAFF
TGCGCCAGCAGCTGGAGGGCGACAGGAGGCGGCACTGAAGCTTTCTTT
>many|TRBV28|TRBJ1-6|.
CASNPRAYNSPLHF
TGTGCCAGCAACCCACGGGCCTATAATTCACCCCTCCACTTT
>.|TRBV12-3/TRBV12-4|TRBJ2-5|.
CASSFASLETQYF
TGTGCCAGCAGTTTTGCCTCTCTGGAGACCCAGTACTTC
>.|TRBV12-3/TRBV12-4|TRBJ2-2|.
CASSLEDGELFF
TGTGCCAGCAGTTTAGAGGACGGGGAGCTGTTTTTT
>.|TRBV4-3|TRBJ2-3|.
CASSQEGVASDTQYF
TGCGCCAGCAGCCAAGAGGGGGTAGCCTCAGATACGCAGTATTTT
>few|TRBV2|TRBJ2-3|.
CASTSQAQYF
TGTGCCAGCACTTCCCAGGCGCAGTATTTT
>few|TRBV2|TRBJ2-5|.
CASNSQETQYF
TGTGCCAGCAACAGCCAAGAGACCCAGTACTTC
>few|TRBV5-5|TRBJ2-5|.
CASSSPATVGEETQYF
TGTGCCAGCAGCTCCCCTGCGACAGTTGGGGAAGAGACCCAGTACTTC
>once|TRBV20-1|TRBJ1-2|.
CSALGAGDWKGYTF
TGCAGTGCCCTGGGGGCAGGGGATTGGAAGGGCTACACCTTC
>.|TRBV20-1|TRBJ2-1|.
CSASSLPEDYNEQFF
TGCAGTGCTAGTTCCCTCCCGGAGGACTACAATGAGCAGTTCTTC
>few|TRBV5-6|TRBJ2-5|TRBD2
CASSLVSGGYQETQYF
TGTGCCAGCAGCTTGGTGAGCGGGGGGTACCAAGAGACCCAGTACTTC
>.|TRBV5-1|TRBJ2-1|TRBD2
CASSNGGVAGVYNEQFF
TGCGCCAGCAGCAACGGGGGGGTAGCGGGTGTCTACAATGAGCAGTTCTTC
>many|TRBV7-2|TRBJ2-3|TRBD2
CASSGTSGGYTDTQYF
TGTGCCAGCAGCGGAACTAGCGGGGGGTACACAGATACGCAGTATTTT
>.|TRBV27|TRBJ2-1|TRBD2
CASSTQPFLAGAANEQFF
TGTGCCAGCAGTACCCAACCCTTCCTAGCGGGCGCCGCCAATGAGCAGTTCTTC
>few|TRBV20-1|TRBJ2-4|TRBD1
CSASGTGGLVTRGGLAKNIQYF
TGCAGTGCTAGCGGGACAGGGGGCCTCGTCACCCGTGGGGGCCTAGCCAAAAACATTCAGTACTTC
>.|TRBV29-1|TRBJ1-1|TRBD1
CSVGRDSKNTEAFF
TGCAGCGTTGGAAGGGACAGTAAAAACACTGAAGCTTTCTTT
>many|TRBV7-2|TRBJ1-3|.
CASTFTGNTIYF
TGTGCCAGCACCTTTACTGGAAACACCATATATTTT
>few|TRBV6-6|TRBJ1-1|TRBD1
CASSSVFYRGRDEAFF
TGTGCCAGCAGTTCAGTCTTTTACAGGGGGCGTGACGAAGCTTTCTTT
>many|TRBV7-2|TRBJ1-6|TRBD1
CASSSTGTLHF
TGTGCCAGCAGCTCGACAGGGACACTCCACTTT
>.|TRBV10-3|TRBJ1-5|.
CAISERQQNQPQHF
TGTGCCATCAGTGAGCGGCAGCAGAATCAGCCCCAGCATTTT
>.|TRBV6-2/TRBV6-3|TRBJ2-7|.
CASRRSYEQYF
TGTGCCAGCAGGCGATCCTACGAGCAGTACTTC
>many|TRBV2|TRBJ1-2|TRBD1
CASRGDRVVYGYTF
TGTGCCAGCAGGGGTGACAGGGTGGTTTATGGCTACACCTTC
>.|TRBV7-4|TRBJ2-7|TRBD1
CASSSRQGKGLEQYF
TGTGCCAGCAGCTCTAGACAGGGAAAAGGACTCGAGCAGTACTTC
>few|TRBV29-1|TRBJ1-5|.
CSVAGDVNQPQHF
TGCAGCGTTGCAGGGGACGTCAATCAGCCCCAGCATTTT
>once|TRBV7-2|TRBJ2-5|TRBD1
CVSSLPGQGQAETQYF
TGTGTCAGCAGCTTGCCGGGACAGGGCCAAGCGGAGACCCAGTACTTC
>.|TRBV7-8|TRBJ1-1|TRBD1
CASSRQGAKNTEAFF
TGTGCCAGCAGCAGACAGGGGGCGAAGAACACTGAAGCTTTCTTT
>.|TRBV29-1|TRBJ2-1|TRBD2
CSVEGSGVSYNEQFF
TGCAGCGTTGAAGGTAGCGGGGTCTCCTACAATGAGCAGTTCTTC
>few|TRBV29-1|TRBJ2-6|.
CSVEVPGALSGANVLTF
TGCAGCGTTGAAGTTCCGGGGGCCCTCTCTGGGGCCAACGTCCTGACTTTC
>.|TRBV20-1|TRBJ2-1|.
CSAQGGGVGSYNEQFF
TGCAGTGCCCAGGGAGGGGGGGTCGGGTCCTACAATGAGCAGTTCTTC
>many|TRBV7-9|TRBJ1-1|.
CASKIGTSWTEAFF
TGTGCCAGCAAAATCGGGACATCATGGACTGAAGCTTTCTTT
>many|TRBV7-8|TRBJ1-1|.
CASSRYRGGNTEAFF
TGTGCCAGCAGCAGATACCGGGGCGGGAACACTGAAGCTTTCTTT
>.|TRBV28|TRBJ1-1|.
CASSLLQRGEAFF
TGTGCCAGCAGTTTATTACAACGGGGTGAAGCTTTCTTT
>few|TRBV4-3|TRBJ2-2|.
CASSQYWGNTGELFF
TGCGCCAGCAGCCAATACTGGGGGAACACCGGGGAGCTGTTTTTT
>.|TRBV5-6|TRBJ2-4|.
CASSSTNIQYF
TGTGCCAGCAGCTCGACAAACATTCAGTACTTC
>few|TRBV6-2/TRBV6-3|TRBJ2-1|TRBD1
CASPLPGQGSNEQFF
TGTGCCAGTCCTCTCCCGGGACAGGGGTCGAATGAGCAGTTCTTC
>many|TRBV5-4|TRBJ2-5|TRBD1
CASSSGGTQYF
TGTGCCAGCAGTTCAGGGGGGACCCAGTACTTC
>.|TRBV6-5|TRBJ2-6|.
CASGPGLVYYSGANVLTF
TGTGCCAGCGGACCGGGGCTCGTTTACTACTCTGGGGCCAACGTCCTGACTTTC
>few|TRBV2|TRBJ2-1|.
CASSDKVPSYNEQFF
TGTGCCAGCAGTGACAAGGTTCCATCCTACAATGAGCAGTTCTTC
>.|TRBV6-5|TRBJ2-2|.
CASGSRQGPTGELFF
TGTGCCAGCGGATCAAGGCAGGGCCCCACCGGGGAGCTGTTTTTT
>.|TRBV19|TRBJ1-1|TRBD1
CASTDRGGFTEAFF
TGTGCCAGTACGGACAGGGGTGGTTTCACTGAAGCTTTCTTT
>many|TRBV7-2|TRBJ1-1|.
CASSNRVLNTEAFF
TGTGCCAGCAGTAACAGGGTCTTGAACACTGAAGCTTTCTTT
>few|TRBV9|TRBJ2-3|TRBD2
CASSFPQTSGTSTDTQYF
TGTGCCAGCAGCTTTCCACAGACTAGCGGGACTAGCACAGATACGCAGTATTTT
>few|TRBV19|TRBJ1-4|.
CAGGPTGSEKLFF
TGTGCCGGCGGGCCTACAGGAAGTGAAAAACTGTTTTTT
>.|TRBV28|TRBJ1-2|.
CASSFYRDLKSLGDGYTF
TGTGCCAGCAGTTTCTACCGGGACTTAAAATCCCTAGGTGATGGCTACACCTTC
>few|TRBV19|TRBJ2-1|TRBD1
CASSETGEQFF
TGTGCCAGTAGTGAGACAGGGGAACAGTTCTTC